The present entry profiles one T cell receptor beta chain with its context. Antigen unknown. Amplified TCR beta CDR3 regions derived from RNA transcripts. A first-round RT-PCR of the TCR CDR3 used the HTBI primer set. TCRdb recomputed calls from the multiplex PCR reads with MiXCR, one row per CDR3 protein. Found here are about 130,000 distinct CDR3 sequences, approximately 20% of them singletons; the top ten hold around two thirds. V gave up 3 bases and J gave up 10 bases, with 15 bases separating them. Germline CDR1 is SEHNR and CDR2 is FQNEAQ (reference sequence). This CDR3 region has 13 residues. The data were taken from a study of T cells in Graves' hyperthyroidism and ophthalmopathy. Looking at the study overall: Staff took peripheral blood when the initial diagnosis was made, before any treatment began. General study points: Also found in blood were most expanded thyroid clonotypes above 0.001.

The sequence derives from a woman aged 45-65 years with Graves' hyperthyroidism that later progressed to Graves' ophthalmopathy. The genes are TRBV7-9 and TRBJ1-2; the D gene is possibly TRBD1 (6 bases). The specimen sequenced was blood. This chain's CDR3 is CASSLKGTSYYTF. CDR3 DNA sequence: TGTGCCAGCAGCTTGAAAGGGACATCCTACTACACCTTC.